Presented here are 4 T cell receptor beta chains from one specimen sequenced in a study of T cell responses to AZD1222 COVID-19 vaccine. Libraries were prepared by immunoSEQ multiplex PCR; TCRdb keeps only in-frame clonotypes and omits some of them. The sample has more than 95,000 clones, around nine tenths seen once. This specimen consisted of peripheral blood, obtained on day 0 of AZD1222 vaccination. The source is an adult in good health.

This clone turned up a few times. The chain is built from TRBV6-4 and TRBJ2-1; tentatively, D is TRBD1 (6 bases). Germline loops: CDR1 MRHNA, CDR2 SNTAGT. The CDR3 sequence is 14 residues long. V dropped 4 bases and J dropped 7 bases, with 14 bases sitting between them. The CDR3 sequence: CASSAGEEANEQFF. CDR3 coding DNA: TGTGCCAGCAGTGCAGGGGAAGAGGCAAATGAGCAGTTCTTC.

The count of this clone is one. V is TRBV19 and J is TRBJ2-1, with 8 bases that match TRBD2. The J segment lost 6 bases and the V segment lost 3 bases, leaving 10 bases of the junction unmatched. Germline loops: CDR1 LNHDA, CDR2 SQIVND (reference sequence). The CDR3 loop spans 16 amino acids. CDR3 DNA: TGTGCCAGTAGTATGGGAGAAGCGGGAGTGCGCAATGAGCAGTTCTTC. Translating gives CASSMGEAGVRNEQFF.

The chain couples TRBV19 to TRBJ1-3; 7 nucleotides agree with TRBD1. The CDR3 contains 19 residues. V lost 5 bases, J lost 4 bases, and 20 bases stayed unmatched. Germline values: CDR1 LNHDA, CDR2 SQIVND (reference sequence). CDR3 bases: TGTGCCAGTAGTCGAATAAGGACAGGCCTCGAGGTCCCCGGAAACACCATATATTTT. Translating gives CASSRIRTGLEVPGNTIYF.

The gene calls are TRBV19 and TRBJ1-5; 10 positions match TRBD1. Trimming removed 3 bases from V and 0 bases from J; junction bases left unmatched: 5. This CDR3 contains 17 residues. Germline CDR1 reads LNHDA; CDR2 reads SQIVND (reference sequence). The CDR3 region is CASSMRTGGNSNQPQHF. DNA for the CDR3: TGTGCCAGTAGTATGCGGACAGGGGGAAATAGCAATCAGCCCCAGCATTTT.